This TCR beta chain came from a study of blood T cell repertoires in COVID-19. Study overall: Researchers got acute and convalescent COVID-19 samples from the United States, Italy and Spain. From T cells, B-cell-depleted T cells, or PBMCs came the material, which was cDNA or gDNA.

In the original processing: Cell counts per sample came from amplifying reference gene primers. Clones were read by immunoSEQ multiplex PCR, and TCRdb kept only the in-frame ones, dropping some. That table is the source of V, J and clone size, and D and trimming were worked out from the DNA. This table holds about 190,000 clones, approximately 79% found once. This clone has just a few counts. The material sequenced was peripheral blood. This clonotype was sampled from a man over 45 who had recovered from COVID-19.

CDR3 DNA: TGTGCCAGCAGTTACCGCGGACAGGGGGATGGCTACACCTTC. It yields the protein CASSYRGQGDGYTF. V gene TRBV6-6 combines with J gene TRBJ1-2; 10 bases line up with TRBD1. Trimming cost V 2 bases and J 6 bases; bases outside gene matches: 3. Germline lookup yields CDR1 MNHNY and CDR2 SVGAGI (reference sequence). This CDR3 has 14 residues.